The rows below give T cell receptor beta chains drawn from one sample of a study of blood T cell repertoires in COVID-19. Sequenced by immunoSEQ multiplex PCR; TCRdb stores in-frame clones only, minus some. This table holds approximately 200,000 clones, over 75% found once. The sample comprised peripheral blood. These receptor sequences come from a man aged 50-59 years with acute or convalescent COVID-19. The CDR3 runs from the conserved cysteine through the conserved F or W. The D gene is left open where the match is weak. Some rows mark clone size as missing; the rest say once, few, many or name a class of expanded clone.

once | NA | TRBJ1-1 | TRBV3-1/TRBV3-2 | CASSQGQPVEAFF | TGTGCCAGCAGCCAAGGACAACCAGTTGAAGCTTTCTTT
few | NA | TRBJ1-5 | TRBV5-6 | CASSLYRERDSNQPQHF | TGTGCCAGCAGCTTGTACCGGGAGCGGGATAGCAATCAGCCCCAGCATTTT
NA | NA | TRBJ1-2 | TRBV3-1/TRBV3-2 | CASSQGAEYGYTF | TGTGCCAGCAGCCAAGGGGCCGAATATGGCTACACCTTC
few | NA | TRBJ1-1 | TRBV13 | CASSTQGGNTEAFF | TGTGCCAGCAGTACCCAGGGAGGGAACACTGAAGCTTTCTTT
NA | TRBD1 | TRBJ2-4 | TRBV3-1/TRBV3-2 | CASSFVRGQNIQYF | TGTGCCAGCAGCTTCGTCAGGGGGCAAAACATTCAGTACTTC
NA | TRBD1 | TRBJ2-1 | TRBV25-1 | CASAWTGGSNEQFF | TGTGCCAGCGCCTGGACAGGGGGAAGCAATGAGCAGTTCTTC
NA | TRBD1 | TRBJ1-1 | TRBV18 | CASSRTGTVNTEAFF | TGTGCCAGCTCACGCACCGGGACAGTGAACACTGAAGCTTTCTTT
NA | TRBD1 | TRBJ1-2 | TRBV18 | CASSPGGDRAGYTF | TGTGCCAGCTCACCAGGGGGAGACAGGGCCGGCTACACCTTC
NA | NA | TRBJ1-5 | TRBV6-5 | CASTLDLNQPQHF | TGTGCCAGCACTCTAGACCTGAATCAGCCCCAGCATTTT
once | NA | TRBJ1-1 | TRBV12-3/TRBV12-4 | CASSLYMNTEAFF | TGTGCCAGCAGTTTATACATGAACACTGAAGCTTTCTTT
once | NA | TRBJ1-2 | TRBV5-5 | CASSLGPPGRANYGYTF | TGTGCCAGCAGCTTGGGCCCCCCAGGAAGAGCTAACTATGGCTACACCTTC
NA | TRBD1 | TRBJ2-6 | TRBV6-1 | CASSERGGADSGANVLTF | TGTGCCAGCAGTGAGCGAGGGGGCGCTGACTCTGGGGCCAACGTCCTGACTTTC
NA | TRBD1 | TRBJ2-7 | TRBV11-2 | CASSPSTGGYEQYF | TGTGCCAGCAGCCCATCGACAGGGGGCTACGAGCAGTACTTC
NA | TRBD1 | TRBJ1-2 | TRBV7-9 | CASSFVLTGVGYGYTF | TGTGCCAGCAGCTTCGTTTTGACAGGGGTGGGCTATGGCTACACCTTC
NA | NA | TRBJ2-7 | TRBV29-1 | CSVEGAHSYEQYF | TGCAGCGTTGAAGGGGCACACTCCTACGAGCAGTACTTC
NA | TRBD1 | TRBJ1-2 | TRBV6-6 | CASSGPRDRVGYTF | TGTGCCAGCAGTGGCCCCCGGGACAGGGTTGGCTACACCTTC
NA | TRBD2 | TRBJ2-2 | TRBV11-3 | CASSLSGGKTGELFF | TGTGCCAGCAGCTTAAGCGGGGGGAAGACCGGGGAGCTGTTTTTT
once | TRBD1 | TRBJ1-6 | TRBV6-5 | CASRGQGEYSPLHF | TGTGCCAGCAGAGGACAGGGGGAGTATTCACCCCTCCACTTT
NA | TRBD1 | TRBJ1-2 | TRBV4-2 | CASSQGTGGYGYTF | TGTGCCAGCAGCCAGGGGACAGGGGGCTATGGCTACACCTTC
NA | NA | TRBJ1-6 | TRBV27 | CASSFSRGHNSPLHF | TGTGCCAGCAGTTTTTCCAGGGGTCATAATTCACCCCTCCACTTT
NA | NA | TRBJ2-3 | TRBV11-3 | CASSVEADTDTQYF | TGTGCCAGCAGCGTGGAGGCGGACACAGATACGCAGTATTTT
NA | NA | TRBJ1-5 | TRBV19 | CASSLSIDQPQHF | TGTGCCAGTAGTTTGTCAATAGATCAGCCCCAGCATTTT
once | NA | TRBJ1-1 | TRBV12-3/TRBV12-4 | CASSFGGNTEAFF | TGTGCCAGCAGTTTCGGGGGGAACACTGAAGCTTTCTTT
NA | NA | TRBJ1-6 | TRBV14 | CASSQDRSSYNSPLHF | TGTGCCAGCAGCCAAGATAGGAGCTCCTATAATTCACCCCTCCACTTT
once | NA | TRBJ1-2 | TRBV19 | CASSMGFRTPTNYGYTF | TGTGCCAGTAGTATGGGATTTAGGACACCCACTAACTATGGCTACACCTTC
NA | TRBD1 | TRBJ1-3 | TRBV5-1 | CASSLVQGASGNTIYF | TGCGCCAGCAGCTTGGTCCAGGGGGCCTCTGGAAACACCATATATTTT
NA | TRBD1 | TRBJ1-4 | TRBV18 | CASSPALRTRDSLNEKLFF | TGTGCCAGCTCACCTGCCTTGCGAACCCGGGACAGCCTAAATGAAAAACTGTTTTTT
NA | TRBD1 | TRBJ1-2 | TRBV5-6 | CASSPAQGAYTF | TGTGCCAGCAGCCCTGCCCAGGGGGCTTACACCTTC
NA | NA | TRBJ1-3 | TRBV7-9 | CASSRGQSGNTIYF | TGTGCCAGCAGCCGAGGACAGTCTGGAAACACCATATATTTT
NA | TRBD1 | TRBJ1-2 | TRBV6-5 | CASSYGGQTSNYGYTF | TGTGCCAGCAGTTACGGGGGACAGACTAGTAACTATGGCTACACCTTC
NA | TRBD1 | TRBJ2-7 | TRBV5-1 | CASSSTGGWSYEQYF | TGCGCCAGCAGCTCTACAGGGGGCTGGTCCTACGAGCAGTACTTC
NA | NA | TRBJ2-2 | TRBV5-1 | CASSEGSAGELFF | TGCGCCAGCAGTGAGGGATCGGCCGGGGAGCTGTTTTTT
NA | NA | TRBJ1-2 | TRBV7-9 | CASSLGAPVYGYTF | TGTGCCAGCAGCTTAGGGGCCCCCGTATATGGCTACACCTTC
few | NA | TRBJ1-1 | TRBV30 | CAWSVYPGAFF | TGTGCCTGGAGTGTATACCCGGGGGCTTTCTTT
NA | TRBD1 | TRBJ1-5 | TRBV30 | CAWSVPGQDNQPQHF | TGTGCCTGGAGTGTACCCGGACAGGATAATCAGCCCCAGCATTTT
NA | NA | TRBJ1-1 | TRBV3-1/TRBV3-2 | CASSQADSLEAFF | TGTGCCAGCAGCCAAGCCGACAGCCTTGAAGCTTTCTTT
NA | TRBD1 | TRBJ1-1 | TRBV4-1 | CASSQGWDRANTEAFF | TGCGCCAGCAGCCAAGGTTGGGACAGGGCGAACACTGAAGCTTTCTTT
NA | NA | TRBJ1-1 | TRBV7-9 | CASSSINRDTEAFF | TGTGCCAGCAGCTCTATTAACAGGGACACTGAAGCTTTCTTT
NA | NA | TRBJ1-1 | TRBV14 | CASSQEASRDEAFF | TGTGCCAGCAGCCAGGAGGCCTCGAGGGATGAAGCTTTCTTT
NA | NA | TRBJ2-4 | TRBV5-1 | CASSLDSAKNIQYF | TGCGCCAGCAGCCTTGACTCAGCCAAAAACATTCAGTACTTC
NA | NA | TRBJ2-3 | TRBV14 | CASSQLPGGGGHTDTQYF | TGTGCCAGCAGCCAACTCCCCGGCGGCGGGGGACACACAGATACGCAGTATTTT
NA | NA | TRBJ2-3 | TRBV7-9 | CASSLATGTDTQYF | TGTGCCAGCAGCTTAGCCACAGGGACAGATACGCAGTATTTT
NA | NA | TRBJ2-7 | TRBV10-1 | CASSESALGGREQYF | TGCGCCAGCAGTGAGTCGGCACTAGGTGGTCGCGAGCAGTACTTC
NA | NA | TRBJ1-1 | TRBV6-5 | CASSYGQGRIRIEAFF | TGTGCCAGCAGTTACGGGCAGGGTAGGATTCGGATTGAAGCTTTCTTT
NA | TRBD1 | TRBJ2-3 | TRBV19 | CASSIYRGITDTQYF | TGTGCCAGTAGTATCTACAGGGGTATCACAGATACGCAGTATTTT
NA | TRBD1 | TRBJ1-1 | TRBV3-1/TRBV3-2 | CASSRTGGTEAFF | TGTGCCAGCAGCCGGACAGGGGGCACTGAAGCTTTCTTT
NA | NA | TRBJ1-1 | TRBV11-2 | CASSLAQAAFDFMNTEAFF | TGTGCCAGCAGCTTAGCCCAGGCAGCCTTTGATTTCATGAACACTGAAGCTTTCTTT
NA | NA | TRBJ2-3 | TRBV6-1 | CASSEGPLAHTDTQYF | TGTGCCAGCAGTGAAGGACCTCTAGCGCACACAGATACGCAGTATTTT
NA | TRBD2 | TRBJ2-1 | TRBV24-1 | CATSDNSGGVSNNEQFF | TGTGCCACCAGTGATAATAGCGGGGGGGTATCAAACAATGAGCAGTTCTTC
once | NA | TRBJ1-5 | TRBV25-1 | CASSESTGFNQPQHF | TGTGCCAGCAGTGAATCAACAGGTTTCAATCAGCCCCAGCATTTT
many | NA | TRBJ2-2 | TRBV7-9 | CASSLTYGTGELFF | TGTGCCAGCAGCTTAACCTACGGCACCGGGGAGCTGTTTTTT
NA | NA | TRBJ1-5 | TRBV19 | CASSVVRNQPQHF | TGTGCCAGTAGTGTCGTCAGGAATCAGCCCCAGCATTTT
NA | TRBD1 | TRBJ2-2 | TRBV5-1 | CASSWGTAGELFF | TGCGCCAGCAGCTGGGGGACAGCCGGGGAGCTGTTTTTT